This T cell receptor (beta chain) is drawn from a study of vaccination effects on CD4 cells after COVID-19. Notes on this clone: What it recognizes is unknown.

The CDR3 contains 15 residues. Trimming left V 3 bases short and J 4 bases short, with 15 bases between. CDR1 is SGHVS, CDR2 FQNEAQ, per germline. Points from the study as a whole: The study had few convalescent patients and no early post-infection timepoints.

The protocol was immunoSEQ multiplex PCR, while the TCRdb copy is restricted to in-frame clones and leaves out a portion. The profile shows 55,000 to 80,000 clones, 80% of them singletons. Antigen-specific CD4+ T cell clonotypes were called by their expansion after viral peptide-pool culture in ViraFEST. Subsequent to a culture period of under twelve days, CD4+ T cells were isolated. Vaccinated participants had no history of SARS-CoV-2 infection and tested negative for nucleocapsid antibodies. After around 2 million PBMC were placed in each well, they were cultured with about 10 IU/ml IL-2 and roughly 10 ug/ml peptides.

This sequence was found in a human donor who received a COVID-19 vaccine. The chain joins TRBV7-8 to TRBJ1-2, with D perhaps matching TRBD1 (6 bases). Sequenced here: CD4+ T cells from PBMCs cultured with SARS-CoV-2 spike peptides, sampled before COVID-19 vaccination. The CDR3 is CASSFGRGAGYGYTF. The DNA of the CDR3 is TGTGCCAGCAGCTTTGGTCGGGGGGCTGGCTATGGCTACACCTTC.